Listed below are T cell receptor beta chains from one sample, sequenced in a study of patients and donors after allogeneic stem cell transplantation. Via MiXCR, TCRdb re-called the RT-PCR reads, giving one row per CDR3 protein. The table records about 960,000 distinct CDR3 sequences, around 17% of them present only once. The sequenced material came from blood, either unsorted or a sorted T cell fraction (not recorded which). The receptors stem from a human donor who was either an allogeneic HSCT recipient or a stem cell or donor lymphocyte infusion donor (not recorded which). It is not recorded whose cells these are; they may come from a transplant donor. CDR3s include the opening cysteine and the closing phenylalanine or tryptophan. The order of the fields is V gene, J gene, clone size, D gene, CDR3 DNA, CDR3 protein. D genes are given only for firm matches. Clone size is given for some rows only: seen once, a few or many times, or a class if the clone is expanded.

TRBV6-1	TRBJ1-2	.	.	TGTGCCAGCAGTGAAGGGAAGAACTATGGCTACACCTTC	CASSEGKNYGYTF
TRBV4-2	TRBJ1-6	.	.	TGTGCCAGCAGCCAAGACCGGACCGCCTCCTATAATTCACCCCTCCACTTT	CASSQDRTASYNSPLHF
TRBV27	TRBJ2-1	few	.	TGTGCCAGCAGTACCATCAGGGGTACCTACAATGAGCAGTTCTTC	CASSTIRGTYNEQFF
TRBV7-3	TRBJ2-1	.	.	TGTGCCAGCAGGGGACCCCTTAACAATGAGCAGTTCTTC	CASRGPLNNEQFF
TRBV4-2	TRBJ2-3	few	TRBD2	TGTGCCAGCAGCCAAGCGGGACTAGCGGGGGGCCCTAGCACAGATACGCAGTATTTT	CASSQAGLAGGPSTDTQYF
TRBV11-1	TRBJ2-4	.	TRBD2	TGTGCCAGCAGCTTTTCAGCTAGCGGGGGGGAAAACATTCAGTACTTC	CASSFSASGGENIQYF
TRBV6-2/TRBV6-3	TRBJ1-1	.	.	TGTGCCAGCAGTTATTCGATATCTAACACTGAAGCTTTCTTT	CASSYSISNTEAFF
TRBV7-9	TRBJ1-2	few	.	TGTGCCAGCAGGGGAGCGCAACTGTATGGCTACACCTTC	CASRGAQLYGYTF
TRBV12-3/TRBV12-4	TRBJ2-1	.	.	TGTGCCAGCAAATTTGGGTATTTGGAGCAGTTCTTC	CASKFGYLEQFF
TRBV12-3/TRBV12-4	TRBJ2-3	.	.	TGTGCCAGCAGTTTCCCCCTGGCTGACACGGATACGCAGTATTTT	CASSFPLADTDTQYF
TRBV4-2	TRBJ2-7	few	.	TGTGCCAGCAGCCAAGTCTCAGTTGGCCCCTACGAGCAGTACTTC	CASSQVSVGPYEQYF
TRBV5-1	TRBJ1-4	.	.	TGCGCCAGCAGTTACGGGGTTACAACTAATGAAAAACTGTTTTTT	CASSYGVTTNEKLFF
TRBV7-9	TRBJ2-7	few	TRBD1	TGTGCCAGCAGCCCCCTAGGGACAGGGAGAAGCTACGAGCAGTACTTC	CASSPLGTGRSYEQYF
TRBV20-1	TRBJ1-4	.	.	TGCAGTGCTAGAGGGCCCCTCAACCCCCCCACTAATGAAAAACTGTTTTTT	CSARGPLNPPTNEKLFF
TRBV6-1	TRBJ1-1	few	.	TGTGCCAGCAGCTCAGGGCCACCGACTGAAGCTTTCTTT	CASSSGPPTEAFF
TRBV7-3	TRBJ2-1	.	TRBD2	TGTGCCAGCAGCTTTTGGGCTAGCGGGGGCTACGAGCAGTTCTTC	CASSFWASGGYEQFF
TRBV3-1	TRBJ2-3	few	.	TGTGCCAGCAGCTATCGAGACCACACCACAGATACGCAGTATTTT	CASSYRDHTTDTQYF
TRBV5-1	TRBJ1-1	few	TRBD1	TGCGCCAGCAGCTTGGAGAGGGGGCGCAAGACTGAAGCTTTCTTT	CASSLERGRKTEAFF
TRBV5-6	TRBJ1-2	.	TRBD1	TGTGCCAGCAGCCCGGACAGGATCTTCTATGGCTACACCTTC	CASSPDRIFYGYTF
TRBV7-8	TRBJ1-2	many	.	TGTGCCAGCAGCTCGACAGGCTCCTATGGCTACACCTTC	CASSSTGSYGYTF
TRBV5-1	TRBJ1-1	.	.	TGCGCCAGCAGCTTGGACGTCATCGAGGGCACTGAAGCTTTCTTT	CASSLDVIEGTEAFF
TRBV6-1	TRBJ2-2	few	.	TGTGCCAGCAAAGGGGGCGGGAGAGTAACCGGGGAGCTGTTTTTT	CASKGGGRVTGELFF
TRBV6-1	TRBJ2-3	.	.	TGTGCCAGAACCCCCTCCCGGGGTAAGACAGATACGCAGTATTTT	CARTPSRGKTDTQYF
TRBV4-2	TRBJ2-3	.	TRBD2	TGTGCCAGCAGCCAGGGACTAGCGGGGAGAGGAGATACGCAGTATTTT	CASSQGLAGRGDTQYF
TRBV5-6	TRBJ1-6	.	.	TGTGCCAGCAGCTTGAGGTCTATCGCCGGTAATTCACCCCTCCACTTT	CASSLRSIAGNSPLHF
TRBV5-1	TRBJ2-3	.	.	TGCGCCAGCAGCAGGACTGGGAGTGGCACAGATACGCAGTATTTT	CASSRTGSGTDTQYF
TRBV20-1	TRBJ1-6	.	TRBD1	TGCAGTGCGCGGGACAGGGTTAGGAATTCACCCCTCCACTTT	CSARDRVRNSPLHF
TRBV5-1	TRBJ1-6	.	.	TGCGCCAGCAGCTTGGCCCTTCAATTGGGGGGCGGCGGTTCACCCCTCCACTTT	CASSLALQLGGGGSPLHF
TRBV18	TRBJ2-7	.	TRBD1	TGTGCCAGCTCACGAGGGACAGGGGGAACCTACGAGCAGTACTTC	CASSRGTGGTYEQYF
TRBV2	TRBJ1-1	many	.	TGTGCCAGCAGGGTATACAGGTACACTGAAGCTTTCTTT	CASRVYRYTEAFF
TRBV4-3	TRBJ2-7	.	.	TGCGCCAGCAGCCAAGGGCCGGGACAAGTCTACGAGCAGTACTTC	CASSQGPGQVYEQYF
TRBV5-1	TRBJ2-5	few	.	TGCGCCAGCAGCTTGGCGAGGGCAAAAGAGACCCAGTACTTC	CASSLARAKETQYF
TRBV7-9	TRBJ2-5	few	TRBD1	TGTGCCAGCAGGAAGACAGGGCAAGAGACCCAGTACTTC	CASRKTGQETQYF
TRBV7-2	TRBJ2-3	.	.	TGTGCCAGCAGCTTAGCGGTGGGCGGGGCCTCAGGGGTAGGGTATTTT	CASSLAVGGASGVGYF
TRBV20-1	TRBJ2-3	.	TRBD1	TGCAGTGCTAGAGTTCAGGGGGCGCGTTTTACAGATACGCAGTATTTT	CSARVQGARFTDTQYF
TRBV4-3	TRBJ1-1	few	.	TGCGCCAGCAGCCAAGAACTTACCACTGAAGCTTTCTTT	CASSQELTTEAFF
TRBV5-1	TRBJ1-1	few	.	TGCGCCAGCAGCTTTGGGTTTCGGGTGGGGACTGAAGCTTTCTTT	CASSFGFRVGTEAFF
TRBV20-1	TRBJ2-3	few	.	TGCAGTGCCAGGGGGCCTAGCGGGAACACAGATACGCAGTATTTT	CSARGPSGNTDTQYF
TRBV29-1	TRBJ1-2	few	.	TGCAGCGTTGAGACCCCCTATGGCTACACCTTC	CSVETPYGYTF
TRBV3-1	TRBJ1-2	.	.	TGTGCCAGCAGCCAAGAAACCCATGGCTACACCTTC	CASSQETHGYTF
TRBV5-8	TRBJ1-1	.	.	TGTGCCAGCAGCTTGCGCGCGTTGGCCCCGAACACTGAAGCTTTCTTT	CASSLRALAPNTEAFF
TRBV7-9	TRBJ1-5	.	.	TGTGCCAGCAGCTTATTTATCGGGGATGGAGGCAATCAGCCCCAGCATTTT	CASSLFIGDGGNQPQHF